This passage covers 27 T cell receptor beta chains from one sample sequenced in a study of blood T cell repertoires in COVID-19. The repertoire was sequenced with immunoSEQ multiplex PCR; TCRdb's copy has only in-frame clones and lacks some. The sample has hundreds of thousands of clones, approximately 86% seen once. The sequenced material came from peripheral blood. Source of these receptors: a woman in her sixties or seventies with COVID-19, enrolled during active disease.

The rearrangement joins TRBV20-1 to TRBJ2-1, with TRBD1 identical over 7 bases. Germline CDR1 DFQATT, CDR2 SNEGSKA (reference sequence). V shed 3 bases, J shed 3 bases, and the junction held 5 bases outside the gene matches. The CDR3 runs 14 residues. The CDR3 nucleotides are TGCAGTGCTAGTGGGGGACAGAGCTACAATGAGCAGTTCTTC. Translated, it gives CSASGGQSYNEQFF.

The V call is TRBV7-8, the J call TRBJ1-5; 8 bases agree with TRBD1. V lost 4 bases and J lost 7; bases outside the gene matches: 12. The CDR3 is 16 residues long. In germline, CDR1 is SGHVS, CDR2 FQNEAQ. CDR3 residues: CASSSGQGGLRQPQHF. The DNA for the CDR3 is TGTGCCAGCAGCTCCGGACAGGGAGGTTTACGACAGCCCCAGCATTTT.

V is TRBV5-1 and J is TRBJ2-2, with 11 bases aligning to TRBD1. CDR3 length: 16 residues. V was clipped by 5 bases and J by 7 bases; unmatched bases: 10. Per germline, CDR1 SGHRS and CDR2 YFSETQ. For the CDR3, the DNA is TGCGCCAGCAGGGAGGACAGGGGGCTCGTTGGCGGGGAGCTGTTTTTT. Translating gives CASREDRGLVGGELFF.

The V and J genes are TRBV6-5 and TRBJ2-1, with 9 bases aligning to TRBD2. Per germline, CDR1 MNHEY and CDR2 SVGAGI. With V trimmed by 4 bases and J by 7 bases, 8 bases remained unmatched. The CDR3 covers 15 residues. The CDR3 protein is CASSFFIAGENEQFF. The CDR3 DNA sequence: TGTGCCAGCAGTTTCTTTATAGCGGGGGAGAATGAGCAGTTCTTC.

The chain has TRBV15 and TRBJ1-3; D possibly corresponds to TRBD1 (5 bases). V lost 8 bases and J lost 4, with 9 bases in between. Germline V gene lookup returns CDR1 LNHNV and CDR2 YYDKDF (reference sequence). This CDR3 is 12 amino acids long. The CDR3 DNA is TGTGCCACCCAGGGTGGCGGAAACACCATATATTTT. The encoded protein is CATQGGGNTIYF.

This chain connects TRBV5-1 to TRBJ2-5; TRBD1 matches at 8 bases. This CDR3 contains 17 residues. The V and J ends lost 0 bases and 5 bases, in that order; junction bases with no gene match: 12. The germline V gene has CDR1 SGHRS and CDR2 YFSETQ. The DNA for the CDR3 is TGCGCCAGCAGCTTGGCGCCCCTGGCAGGGGGCGGGGAGACCCAGTACTTC. This encodes CASSLAPLAGGGETQYF. The variable domain in full, with the rest retrieved from reference TRBV5-1 and TRBJ2-5, is KAGVTQTPRYLIKTRGQQVTLSCSPISGHRSVSWYQQTPGQGLQFLFEYFSETQRNKGNFPGRFSGRQFSNSRSEMNVSTLELGDSALYLCASSLAPLAGGGETQYFGPGTRLLVL.

The V gene is TRBV29-1, the J gene TRBJ1-2, with D possibly TRBD1 on 6 matching bases. CDR1 and CDR2 (germline): SQVTM, ANQGSEA. The CDR3 runs to 12 residues. V lost 6 bases, J lost 4 bases, and 12 bases lay in between. The CDR3 bases are TGCAGCGTGGGGGAAGGGGGCTATGGCTACACCTTC. This sequence encodes CSVGEGGYGYTF. The variable domain in full, completed from reference TRBV29-1 and TRBJ1-2, reads SAVISQKPSRDICQRGTSLTIQCQVDSQVTMMFWYRQQPGQSLTLIATANQGSEATYESGFVIDKFPISRPNLTFSTLTVSNMSPEDSSIYLCSVGEGGYGYTFGSGTRLTVV.

The chain recombines TRBV3-1 (or the pseudogene TRBV3-2) with TRBJ2-1, with D perhaps matching TRBD2 (6 bases). This CDR3 spans 15 amino acids. Trimming shortened V by 4 bases and J by 4 bases, and 14 bases separated the two germline ends. From germline, CDR1 is LGHDT and CDR2 YNNKEL (reference sequence). Here the CDR3 DNA reads TGTGCCAGCAGCCCCCCAGCGGGTGGTTACAATGAGCAGTTCTTC. Translated, it gives CASSPPAGGYNEQFF.

The chain is built from TRBV7-2 and TRBJ2-7; a weak D match, TRBD2 (7 bases). The germline V gene encodes CDR1 SGHTA and CDR2 FQGNSA. This CDR3 has 16 residues. Trimming shortened V by 1 base and J by 5 bases, and 18 bases separated the two germline ends. The CDR3 DNA is TGTGCCAGCAGCTTAGTATGGGGGGGCCAGGGGAACGAGCAGTACTTC. Translating gives CASSLVWGGQGNEQYF.

V gene TRBV12-3 or TRBV12-4 combines with J gene TRBJ2-5; D unresolved. The V end lost 0 bases, the J end lost 5 bases, and 4 bases lay between the germline ends. The length of the CDR3 is 12 residues. Here the CDR3 reads CASSLARETQYF. DNA for the CDR3: TGTGCCAGCAGTTTAGCGCGGGAGACCCAGTACTTC.

This clone came up a few times. This chain links TRBV9 with TRBJ1-2; 7 bases agree with TRBD1. The J segment lost 5 bases and the V segment lost 3 bases, leaving 4 bases of the junction unmatched. This CDR3 has 13 residues. Germline CDR1 reads SGDLS; CDR2 reads YYNGEE. The CDR3 is CASSGGQPYGYTF. The CDR3 nucleotides are TGTGCCAGCAGCGGGGGACAGCCTTATGGCTACACCTTC.

CDR3 in amino acids: CASSVDRTGPPGVLTF. The CDR3 bases are TGTGCCAGCAGCGTAGATCGGACAGGGCCCCCGGGCGTCCTGACTTTC. This chain connects TRBV9 to TRBJ2-6; TRBD1 aligns across 8 bases. The CDR3 consists of 16 residues. V lost 0 bases, J lost 12 bases, and 11 bases stayed unmatched. The germline gives CDR1 SGDLS, CDR2 YYNGEE.

This clone occurred a few times. J is TRBJ1-5 and V is TRBV28, with no clear D. V gave up 5 bases and J gave up 2 bases, with 10 bases separating them. The CDR3 length is 14 residues. The germline gives CDR1 MDHEN, CDR2 SYDVKM. CDR3 nucleotide sequence: TGTGCCAGCAGTCGGTTTTCCGGCAATCAGCCCCAGCATTTT. Protein product: CASSRFSGNQPQHF.

The chain employs TRBV7-2 and TRBJ1-5; TRBD1 agrees at 7 bases. This CDR3 contains 16 residues. CDR1 is SGHTA and CDR2 is FQGNSA in the germline V gene. After removal of 11 bases from V and 4 bases from J, the junction contained 17 bases not matched to a gene. DNA for the CDR3: TGTGCCTGCTCCCGGGGCGGACAGGCTCAAAATCAGCCCCAGCATTTT. This encodes CACSRGGQAQNQPQHF.

This clone was seen only a few times. CDR3 in amino acids: CASSLDLRAEAFF. DNA of the CDR3: TGCGCCAGCAGCTTGGACTTGAGGGCTGAAGCTTTCTTT. V and J are TRBV5-1 and TRBJ1-1; no reliable D call. The ends were cut back, 0 bases at V and 6 bases at J, with 9 bases in the middle. CDR3 length equals 13 residues. From germline, CDR1 is SGHRS and CDR2 YFSETQ.

The chain employs TRBV4-2 and TRBJ2-6, with unresolved D. Germline values: CDR1 LGHNA, CDR2 YNFKEQ. The CDR3 has 17 amino acids. V was shortened by 3 bases and J by 0 bases, with 12 bases between the two germline ends. The CDR3 DNA follows: TGTGCCAGCAGCCAGAGGCTCGTAAGCTCTGGGGCCAACGTCCTGACTTTC. As protein: CASSQRLVSSGANVLTF.

This rearrangement joins TRBV6-5 to TRBJ2-3; a possible D gene is TRBD1 (5 bases). The V gene lost 5 bases and the J gene lost 4 bases, with 7 bases spanning the gap. Germline V CDR1 and CDR2: MNHEY, SVGAGI. The CDR3 sequence is 12 residues long. The CDR3 DNA sequence: TGTGCCAGCAGTCCGACAGCAGATACGCAGTATTTT. Its translation: CASSPTADTQYF.

The rearrangement uses TRBV5-6 and TRBJ2-5, with 11 positions matching TRBD1. V lost 4 bases, J lost 2 bases, and 4 bases stayed unmatched. Germline V gene lookup returns CDR1 SGHDT and CDR2 YYEEEE. The CDR3 totals 15 residues. CDR3 loop: CASSMGQGVQETQYF. CDR3 in DNA: TGTGCCAGCAGCATGGGACAGGGGGTACAAGAGACCCAGTACTTC.

The chain joins TRBV6-6 to TRBJ2-3; weak D call: TRBD2 (5 bases). The germline V and J ends were trimmed by 5 bases and 1 base, with 13 bases remaining between them. Germline V gene sequence: CDR1 MNHNY, CDR2 SVGAGI (reference sequence). The length of the CDR3 is 15 residues. The CDR3 DNA reads TGTGCCAGCAGTCGACTAACTATGGGCACAGATACGCAGTATTTT. Protein product: CASSRLTMGTDTQYF.

The gene calls are TRBV5-1 and TRBJ2-1; 8 bases agree with TRBD1. Germline assignment: CDR1 SGHRS and CDR2 YFSETQ. Losses at the gene ends were 4 bases for V and 7 bases for J; bases not matched to a gene: 13. The length of the CDR3 is 16 residues. The CDR3 DNA reads as TGCGCCAGCAGCCCTTTCCCGGACAGGGTAGGGAATGAGCAGTTCTTC. This encodes CASSPFPDRVGNEQFF.

The chain is built from TRBV5-4 and TRBJ1-1; D uncertain. There are 14 residues in the CDR3. V was trimmed by 2 bases and J by 1 base, leaving 9 bases between them. Germline V lookup: CDR1 SGHNT, CDR2 YYREEE (reference sequence). In DNA, the CDR3 is TGTGCCAGCAGCTTAGAAGTTAGGAACACTGAAGCTTTCTTT. This translates into CASSLEVRNTEAFF.

The chain has TRBV30 and TRBJ2-3, with D possibly matching TRBD2 (6 bases). Germline CDR1 GTSNPN, CDR2 SVGIG (reference sequence). The CDR3 length is 17 residues. V dropped 2 bases and J dropped 1 base, with 19 bases sitting between them. CDR3 sequence (DNA): TGTGCCTGGAGTCCCGCCCCCGGGGGTTATCGCACAGATACGCAGTATTTT. It encodes CAWSPAPGGYRTDTQYF.

The rearrangement uses TRBV30 and TRBJ1-4; 8 bases are a match to TRBD1. The J segment lost 6 bases and the V segment lost 5 bases, leaving 11 bases of the junction unmatched. The CDR3 is made up of 15 amino acids. The germline CDR1 and CDR2 sequences are GTSNPN and SVGIG (reference sequence). This CDR3 reads CAWLGYRGGDEKLFF. In DNA form, the CDR3 reads TGTGCCTGGTTGGGCTACAGGGGGGGCGATGAAAAACTGTTTTTT.

The genes are TRBV11-1 and TRBJ2-3, with 9 bases lining up with TRBD2. The germline gives CDR1 SGHAT, CDR2 FQDESV (reference sequence). The CDR3 length is 16 residues. V shed 3 bases and J 0 bases; nucleotides not matched to a gene: 4. The DNA for the CDR3 is TGTGCCAGCAGCTTGTCCACTAGCGGGAGCACAGATACGCAGTATTTT. It codes for CASSLSTSGSTDTQYF.

A single count supports this clone. The chain joins TRBV30 to TRBJ1-3, with D possibly being TRBD1 (5 bases). Trimming took off 3 bases at V and 0 bases at J, with 12 bases between the two ends. Germline V gene lookup returns CDR1 GTSNPN and CDR2 SVGIG (reference sequence). The CDR3 is 15 residues long. For the CDR3, the DNA is TGTGCCTGGAGCGTCCGGGGGAACTCTGGAAACACCATATATTTT. It encodes CAWSVRGNSGNTIYF.

This clone was observed a handful of times. The genes are TRBV11-2 and TRBJ2-7; D unclear. Germline lookup yields CDR1 SGHAT and CDR2 FQNNGV. V lost 0 bases and J lost 3, with 6 bases in between. The CDR3 spans 13 residues. DNA for the CDR3: TGTGCCAGCAGCTTAGATCTAAGCTACGAGCAGTACTTC. Translating gives CASSLDLSYEQYF.

This clone showed up just once. This sequence joins TRBV4-3 and TRBJ2-1, with TRBD1 identical over 8 bases. V gave up 0 bases and J gave up 7 bases; unmatched junction bases: 8. CDR3 length: 16 amino acids. Germline CDR1 LGHNA, CDR2 YSLEER. The CDR3 here is CASSQEGGRGLNEQFF. The DNA for the CDR3 is TGCGCCAGCAGCCAAGAAGGAGGCAGGGGGCTTAATGAGCAGTTCTTC.